This TCR beta chain was captured by sequencing in a study of Ad26.COV2.S vaccination and SARS-CoV-2 variants. Looking at the study overall: Participants got Ad26.COV2.S intramuscularly, once or twice 56 days apart.

Treatment reported: 19 received Ad26.COV2.S at low or high dose, single or two shots; about five received placebo; per-sample allocation not given. Vaccine and placebo recipients were sampled on day 63 after the first injection. Germline CDR1 is SNHLY and CDR2 is FYNNEI. This CDR3 contains 13 residues. The V and J ends lost 6 bases and 4 bases, in that order; junction bases with no gene match: 4. Assay used: immunoSEQ multiplex PCR; TCRdb lists only in-frame clones, some missing. The sample yields 440,000 or so clones, roughly 88% seen once. The gene calls are TRBV2 and TRBJ1-1; 8 positions agree with TRBD1. This specimen consisted of peripheral blood, obtained in a trial of Ad26.COV2.S vaccine versus placebo. This clonotype originated in a person aged 18 to 59 who received the Ad26.COV2.S COVID-19 vaccine or a placebo. The CDR3 here is CASSRTGTTEAFF. CDR3 coding DNA: TGTGCCAGCAGCCGGACAGGGACCACTGAAGCTTTCTTT.